The entry that follows covers one T cell receptor (beta chain) sequence. The antigen remains unidentified. As originally analysed: In the immunoSEQ data, sequences were junction-only and lacked quality scores, so filtering differed. Clones were read by immunoSEQ multiplex PCR, and TCRdb kept only the in-frame ones, dropping some. D and trimming were read from the DNA, whereas the V and J calls and clone size are those reported in that table. Seen here are more than 400,000 clones, approximately 81% observed once, and the top ten hold roughly 13%. The data derive from a study of shared clonotypes between healthy human individuals. As for the study in general: Donors consisted of two women and three men between 18 and 49. General study findings and limits: Represented diversity (both genetic and exposure-history) was limited by the small number of donors.

CDR3 size: 13 residues. The germline V and J ends were trimmed by 6 bases and 4 bases, with 12 bases remaining between them. Germline CDR1 MDHEN, CDR2 SYDVKM. The sample consisted of PBMCs. The receptor comes from a woman between 40 and 55 years old in good health. Some clones in this sample may be carry-over from other donors' samples. The chain has TRBV28 and TRBJ2-5; weak D call: TRBD2 (5 bases). This CDR3 is CASSPPGRETQYF. CDR3 nucleotide sequence: TGTGCCAGCAGCCCCCCGGGGAGAGAGACCCAGTACTTC.